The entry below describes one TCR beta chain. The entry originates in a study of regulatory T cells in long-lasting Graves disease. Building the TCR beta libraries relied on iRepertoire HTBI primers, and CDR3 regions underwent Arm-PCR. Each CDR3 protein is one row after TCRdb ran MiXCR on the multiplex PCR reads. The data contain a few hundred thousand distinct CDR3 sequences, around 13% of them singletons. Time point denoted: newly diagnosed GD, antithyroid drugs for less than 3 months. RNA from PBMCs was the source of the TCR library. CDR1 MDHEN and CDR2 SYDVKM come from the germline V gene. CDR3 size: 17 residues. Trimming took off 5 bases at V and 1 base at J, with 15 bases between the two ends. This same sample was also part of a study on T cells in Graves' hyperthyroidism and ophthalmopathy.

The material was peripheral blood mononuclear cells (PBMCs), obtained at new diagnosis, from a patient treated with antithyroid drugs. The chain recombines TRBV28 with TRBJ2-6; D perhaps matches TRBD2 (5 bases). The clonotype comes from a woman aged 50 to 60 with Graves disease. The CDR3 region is CASSIAYSGSGANVLTF. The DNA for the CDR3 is TGTGCCAGCAGTATCGCCTACAGCGGTTCTGGGGCCAACGTCCTGACTTTC.